The sequence of this T cell receptor (beta chain) was determined in a study of blood T cell repertoires in COVID-19. Study details: Both acute and convalescent COVID-19 samples were obtained from the United States, Italy and Spain.

Assay: immunoSEQ multiplex PCR; the TCRdb copy retains only in-frame clones and omits some. Among fewer than 65,000 clones, approximately 91% were seen once, and the ten largest hold 3% to 5%. This CDR3 has 15 residues. Trimming cost V 4 bases and J 4 bases, with 17 bases left between them. Germline CDR1 reads SGHRS; CDR2 reads YFSETQ. Sequenced material: peripheral blood. This TCR came from a man aged 50-60 years with acute or convalescent COVID-19. The rearrangement uses TRBV5-1 and TRBJ2-5; weak D call: TRBD1 (5 bases). DNA of the CDR3: TGCGCCAGCAGCACCGAAGGGGCTAGAAGAGAGACCCAGTACTTC. This translates into CASSTEGARRETQYF.